The source of this T cell receptor beta chain is a study of T cells in Graves' hyperthyroidism and ophthalmopathy. Overall study context: Peripheral blood sampling occurred at initial diagnosis, before any treatment.

Those with hyperthyroidism were 18 to 65 years old, newly diagnosed, and ill for under 2 months. For the diagnoses, clinical symptoms, serum thyroxine and TRAb, thyroid ultrasound and orbital computed tomography were used. This clonotype has a count of ten or more. Its antigen is not known. Template material for amplifying TCR beta CDR3 regions consisted of RNA transcripts. HTBI primers were used for first-round RT-PCR of the TCR CDR3. TCRdb redid the calling of the multiplex PCR reads with MiXCR, one entry per CDR3 protein. The sample has 380,000 or so distinct CDR3 sequences; roughly 12% are singletons. Study-wide results and limits: Most thyroid-expanded clonotypes above 0.001 were also found in blood.

CDR1 and CDR2 from the germline V gene are MDHEN and SYDVKM. Trimming shortened V by 5 bases and J by 3 bases, and 17 bases separated the two germline ends. This CDR3 is 15 amino acids long. Sequencing used blood. This sequence joins TRBV28 and TRBJ2-7, with a weak D call TRBD2 (5 bases). The receptor was derived from a man younger than 45 with Graves' hyperthyroidism that later progressed to Graves' ophthalmopathy. The CDR3 protein is CASSVRTEVGYEQYF. In nucleotides, the CDR3 is TGTGCCAGCAGTGTGAGGACGGAGGTGGGCTACGAGCAGTACTTC.